This TCR beta chain was documented in a study of cytomegalovirus exposure and HLA in healthy donors. The CDR3 consists of 17 residues. The J segment lost 8 bases and the V segment lost 0 bases, leaving 11 bases of the junction unmatched. Germline CDR1 SGDLS, CDR2 YYNGEE. Use of 60 Vbeta and 13 Jbeta primers characterized the PCR. Produced via immunoSEQ multiplex PCR; TCRdb's table is partial and in-frame only. The data contain about 130,000 clones, over 70% of them singletons. This chain uses TRBV9 with TRBJ2-1; 10 bases are shared with TRBD2. The sequence was obtained from a man aged 35 to 55 in good health and CMV-seronegative. Specimen: PBMCs. CDR3 region: CASSVAEGSSGSDEQFF. The DNA for the CDR3 is TGTGCCAGCAGCGTAGCTGAAGGGTCTAGCGGGAGTGATGAGCAGTTCTTC. The full variable domain, with the rest looked up from reference TRBV9 and TRBJ2-1, is DSGVTQTPKHLITATGQRVTLRCSPRSGDLSVYWYQQSLDQGLQFLIQYYNGEERAKGNILERFSAQQFPDLHSELNLSSLELGDSALYFCASSVAEGSSGSDEQFFGPGTRLTVL.